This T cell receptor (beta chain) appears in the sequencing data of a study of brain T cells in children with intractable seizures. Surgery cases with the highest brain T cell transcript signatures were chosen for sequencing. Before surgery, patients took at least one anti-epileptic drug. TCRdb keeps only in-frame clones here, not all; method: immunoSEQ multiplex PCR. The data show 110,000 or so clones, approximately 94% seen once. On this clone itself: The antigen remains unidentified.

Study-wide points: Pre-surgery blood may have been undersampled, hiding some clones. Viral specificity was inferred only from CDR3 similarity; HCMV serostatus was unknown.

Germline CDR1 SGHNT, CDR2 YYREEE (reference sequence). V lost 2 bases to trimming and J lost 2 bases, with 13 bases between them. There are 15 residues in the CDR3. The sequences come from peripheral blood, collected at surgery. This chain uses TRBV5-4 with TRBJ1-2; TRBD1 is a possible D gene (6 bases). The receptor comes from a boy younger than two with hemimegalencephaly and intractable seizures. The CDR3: CASSLPGQINYGYTF. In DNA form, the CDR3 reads TGTGCCAGCAGCTTACCAGGACAGATCAACTATGGCTACACCTTC.